Sequencing of this T cell receptor beta chain was carried out in a study of T cells after yellow fever vaccination (dated by TCRdb to about 2019). For the wider study: Libraries from fractions with low cell numbers were prepared with the SMART-Seq v4 Ultra Low Input RNA kit. Bulk TCR alpha and beta repertoires were sequenced longitudinally to track T-cell clones before and after primary and booster YFV17D yellow fever vaccination. The cohort comprised two healthy male donors, one aged 18 to 29 and one aged 30 to 39 years. Bulk PBMC replicates and cell subsets were isolated from blood drawn at multiple timepoints before and after both primary and secondary immunization.

Sequencing instrument: Illumina NovaSeq 6000. TCR cDNA was made using 5'RACE template switching, a step that added a universal primer site and unique molecular identifiers. cDNA synthesis was primed from both the TCR alpha and TCR beta constant segments. Library amplification involved two PCR steps, and the second step added sample barcodes and sequencing adapters. Sequencing of libraries was performed on Illumina HiSeq 2500 (2x100 bp) or NovaSeq (2x150 bp). Under the source paper's analysis protocol: MIGEC handled demultiplexing of reads and collapsing into UMI consensus sequences, while MiXCR performed V(D)J alignment. Clonotypes responding to the vaccine were identified with edgeR on replicate PBMC samples, with the criteria of FDR below 0.01 and a log2 fold change above 5 up to day 15. Bulk clonotypes were assigned CD4 or CD8 identity according to which sequenced CD4 or CD8 repertoire held them at higher abundance. TCRdb handled the public reads itself, with Q25 trimming in fastp and clone calling in MiXCR, and kept productive beta chains. Rows with a matching CDR3 protein are joined into one entry that keeps the most common DNA and genes. The V and J calls shown here were made by TCRdb, not taken from the authors' results. The sample includes approximately 170,000 distinct CDR3 sequences, with approximately 11% observed a single time. The biggest ten clones account for roughly a third of the sample.

General findings and caveats noted by the study authors: After the booster, most of the clones that had expanded following primary vaccination were detected again (about 95% of CD4 and more than 85% of CD8), which suggests that memory was broadly maintained. Because the study included only a couple of donors, the extent to which the findings can be generalized is limited. Because abundant contaminating clonotypes from the bulk population could be contained in FACS-sorted repertoires, computational filtering was required. Compared with the primary T-cell response, the secondary T-cell response was faster but weaker, reaching its peak on day 5 rather than on day 15. A small fraction of clonotypes appeared in both the CD4 and CD8 compartments, likely as a result of convergent recombination.

Explained via the paper, the treatment or condition label denotes: live attenuated yellow fever vaccine strain. A standard Ficoll-Paque protocol was used to isolate PBMCs from peripheral blood. Dynabeads CD4 and CD8 positive selection kits were used to isolate CD4 and CD8 T-cell fractions. TriZol was used to extract RNA from bulk PBMCs, from CD4 and CD8 fractions, and from dextramer-positive and dextramer-negative fractions. Regarding this clonotype: Its antigen remains unidentified. Within one base of it there is no much larger clone, and no base qualities were kept.

Trimming at the junction amounts to 5 bases on V and 2 bases on J, and the germline ends lie 7 bases apart. The CDR3 has 13 amino acids, counting the end cysteine and phenylalanine. The read is trimmed to its CDR3 DNA, 39 bases read in frame from base 1. Sequenced material: CD8+ T cells sorted from PBMCs, taken 15 days after the yellow fever booster vaccination. The sequence came from a man aged 18 to 30 who received the YFV17D yellow fever vaccine. The chain uses TRBV12-3 or TRBV12-4 and TRBJ2-1; the D gene may be TRBD1 or TRBD2, since each aligns over 5 bases. Here is the DNA: TGTGCCAGCAGTATGGGGGCCTACAATGAGCAGTTCTTC. Its protein reads: CASSMGAYNEQFF.